This T cell receptor beta chain was sequenced in a study of blood T cell repertoires in COVID-19. Study information: Italy, Spain and the United States were the sources of the convalescent and acute COVID-19 samples. PBMCs, B-cell-depleted T cells, or T cells provided the cDNA or gDNA that made up the material.

The CDR3 runs to 13 residues. V gave up 3 bases and J gave up 7 bases, with 12 bases separating them. CDR1 and CDR2 (germline): MNHEY, SMNVEV (reference sequence). In the original processing: Nucleated cell counts were estimated from reference gene primer amplification. Sequencing used immunoSEQ multiplex PCR; TCRdb keeps in-frame clones, though not all of them. V, J and clone size were drawn from that table, and D and trimming were deduced from the DNA. The table lists about 97,000 clones, about 83% of them singletons. The sequence derives from a human donor in a cohort sampled during active COVID-19. V is TRBV27 and J is TRBJ1-2; perhaps TRBD1 as D (5 bases). The specimen sequenced was peripheral blood. The CDR3 loop reads CASSFSGGGGYTF. For the CDR3, the DNA is TGTGCCAGCAGTTTCTCTGGGGGAGGTGGCTACACCTTC.